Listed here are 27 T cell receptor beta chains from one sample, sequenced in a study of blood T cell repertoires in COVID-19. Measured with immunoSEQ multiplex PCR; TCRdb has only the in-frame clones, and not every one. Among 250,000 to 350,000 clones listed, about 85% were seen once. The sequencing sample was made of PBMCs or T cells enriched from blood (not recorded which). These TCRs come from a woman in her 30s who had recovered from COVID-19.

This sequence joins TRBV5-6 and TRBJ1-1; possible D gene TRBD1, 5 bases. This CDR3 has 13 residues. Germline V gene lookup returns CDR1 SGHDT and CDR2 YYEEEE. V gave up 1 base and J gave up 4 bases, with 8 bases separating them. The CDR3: CASSLRQGTEAFF. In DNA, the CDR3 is TGTGCCAGCAGCTTGCGGCAGGGCACTGAAGCTTTCTTT.

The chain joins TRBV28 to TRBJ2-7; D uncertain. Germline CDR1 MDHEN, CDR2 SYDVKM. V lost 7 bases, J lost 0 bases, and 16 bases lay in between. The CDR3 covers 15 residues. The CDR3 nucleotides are TGTGCCAGCACCCGTGGGCTCGCCAGCTCCTACGAGCAGTACTTC. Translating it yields CASTRGLASSYEQYF. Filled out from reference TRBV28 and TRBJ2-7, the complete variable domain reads DVKVTQSSRYLVKRTGEKVFLECVQDMDHENMFWYRQDPGLGLRLIYFSYDVKMKEKGDIPEGYSVSREKKERFSLILESASTNQTSMYLCASTRGLASSYEQYFGPGTRLTVT.

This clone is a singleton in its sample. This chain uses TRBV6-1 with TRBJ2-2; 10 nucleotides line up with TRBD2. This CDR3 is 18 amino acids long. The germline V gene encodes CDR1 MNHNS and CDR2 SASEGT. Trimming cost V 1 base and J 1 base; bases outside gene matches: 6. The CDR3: CASSEVAAGGQNTGELFF. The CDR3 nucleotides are TGTGCCAGCAGTGAAGTAGCAGCGGGGGGGCAGAACACCGGGGAGCTGTTTTTT.

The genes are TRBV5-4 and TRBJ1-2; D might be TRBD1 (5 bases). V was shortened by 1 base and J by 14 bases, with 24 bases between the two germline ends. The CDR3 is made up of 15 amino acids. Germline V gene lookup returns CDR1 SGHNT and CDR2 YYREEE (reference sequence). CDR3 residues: CASSLRRGGYDASTF. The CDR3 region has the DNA TGTGCCAGCAGCTTGAGAAGGGGAGGGTACGACGCTAGTACCTTC.

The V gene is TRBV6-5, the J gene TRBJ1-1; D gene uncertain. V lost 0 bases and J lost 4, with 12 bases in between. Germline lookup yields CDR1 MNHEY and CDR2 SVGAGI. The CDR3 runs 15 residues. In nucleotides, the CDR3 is TGTGCCAGCAGTTACTCGGGGAGCAGCGGCACTGAAGCTTTCTTT. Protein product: CASSYSGSSGTEAFF.

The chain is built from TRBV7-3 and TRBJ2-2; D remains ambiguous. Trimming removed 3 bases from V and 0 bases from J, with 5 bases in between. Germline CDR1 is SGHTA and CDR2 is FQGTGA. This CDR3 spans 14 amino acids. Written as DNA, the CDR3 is TGTGCCAGCAGCTTTGGCTCGAACACCGGGGAGCTGTTTTTT. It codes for CASSFGSNTGELFF.

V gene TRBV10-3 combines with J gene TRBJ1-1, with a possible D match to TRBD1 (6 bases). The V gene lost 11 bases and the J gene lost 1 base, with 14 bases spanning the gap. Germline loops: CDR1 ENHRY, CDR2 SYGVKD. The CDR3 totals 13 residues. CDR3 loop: CALQGTPNTEAFF. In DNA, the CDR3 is TGTGCCTTACAAGGGACACCGAACACTGAAGCTTTCTTT.

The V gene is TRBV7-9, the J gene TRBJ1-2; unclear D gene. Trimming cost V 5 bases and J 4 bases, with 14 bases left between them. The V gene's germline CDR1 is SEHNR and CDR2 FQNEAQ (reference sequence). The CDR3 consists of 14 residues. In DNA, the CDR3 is TGTGCCAGCAGCCCGCCCGGGTCCGGCTATGGCTACACCTTC. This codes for CASSPPGSGYGYTF.

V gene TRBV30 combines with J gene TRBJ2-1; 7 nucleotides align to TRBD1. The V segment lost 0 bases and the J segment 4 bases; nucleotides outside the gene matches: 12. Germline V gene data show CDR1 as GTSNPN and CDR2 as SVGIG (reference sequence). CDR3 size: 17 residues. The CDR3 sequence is CAWSVFQGGLNYNEQFF. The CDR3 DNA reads TGTGCCTGGAGTGTGTTCCAAGGGGGCCTCAATTACAATGAGCAGTTCTTC.

DNA for the CDR3: TGTGCCATCAGTGAAGGGACGCGGGGTGGAAACACCATATATTTT. Amino acids: CAISEGTRGGNTIYF. The chain links TRBV10-3 to TRBJ1-3, with D possibly being TRBD1 (5 bases). CDR1 is ENHRY and CDR2 is SYGVKD in the germline V gene. This CDR3 contains 15 residues. V was clipped by 3 bases and J by 3 bases, with 12 bases between them.

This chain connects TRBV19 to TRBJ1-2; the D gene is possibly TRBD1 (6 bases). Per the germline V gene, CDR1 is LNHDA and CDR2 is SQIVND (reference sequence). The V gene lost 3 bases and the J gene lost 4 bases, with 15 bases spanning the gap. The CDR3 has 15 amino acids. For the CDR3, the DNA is TGTGCCAGTAGTATCACGGACAGAGCTATCTATGGCTACACCTTC. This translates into CASSITDRAIYGYTF.

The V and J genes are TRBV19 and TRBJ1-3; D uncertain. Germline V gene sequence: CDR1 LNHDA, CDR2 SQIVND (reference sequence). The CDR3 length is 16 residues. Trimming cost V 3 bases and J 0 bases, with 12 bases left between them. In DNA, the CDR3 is TGTGCCAGTAGTATGGGCCCTACGTTCTCTGGAAACACCATATATTTT. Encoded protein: CASSMGPTFSGNTIYF.

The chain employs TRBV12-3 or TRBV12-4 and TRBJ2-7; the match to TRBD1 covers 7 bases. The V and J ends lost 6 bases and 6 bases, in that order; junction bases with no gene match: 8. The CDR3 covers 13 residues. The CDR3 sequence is CASSPGQATEQYF. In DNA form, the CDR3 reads TGTGCCAGCAGCCCCGGACAGGCTACCGAGCAGTACTTC.

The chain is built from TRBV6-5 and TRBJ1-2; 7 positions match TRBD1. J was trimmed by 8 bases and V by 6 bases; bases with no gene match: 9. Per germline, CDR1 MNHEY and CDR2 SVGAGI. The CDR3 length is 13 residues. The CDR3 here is CASRVTGLKGYTF. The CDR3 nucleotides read TGTGCCAGCAGGGTGACAGGGTTAAAGGGCTACACCTTC.

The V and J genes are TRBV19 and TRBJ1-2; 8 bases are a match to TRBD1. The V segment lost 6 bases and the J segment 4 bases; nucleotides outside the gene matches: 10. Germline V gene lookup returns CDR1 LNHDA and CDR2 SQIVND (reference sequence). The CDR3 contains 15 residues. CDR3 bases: TGTGCCAGTAGAAAAGACTCACAGGGGGTCTATGGCTACACCTTC. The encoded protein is CASRKDSQGVYGYTF.

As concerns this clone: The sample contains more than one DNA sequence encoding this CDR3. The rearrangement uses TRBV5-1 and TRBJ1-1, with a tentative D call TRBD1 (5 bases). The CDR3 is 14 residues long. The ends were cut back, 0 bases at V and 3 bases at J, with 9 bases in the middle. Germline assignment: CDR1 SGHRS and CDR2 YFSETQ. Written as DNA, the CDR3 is TGCGCCAGCAGCTTGGCCGGGGGGTACACTGAAGCTTTCTTT. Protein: CASSLAGGYTEAFF.

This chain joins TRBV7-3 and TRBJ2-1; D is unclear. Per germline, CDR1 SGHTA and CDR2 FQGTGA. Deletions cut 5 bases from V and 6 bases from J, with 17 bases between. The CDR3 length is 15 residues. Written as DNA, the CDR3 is TGTGCCAGCAGCGCCGGGTCCGTTTTGGGCAATGAGCAGTTCTTC. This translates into CASSAGSVLGNEQFF.

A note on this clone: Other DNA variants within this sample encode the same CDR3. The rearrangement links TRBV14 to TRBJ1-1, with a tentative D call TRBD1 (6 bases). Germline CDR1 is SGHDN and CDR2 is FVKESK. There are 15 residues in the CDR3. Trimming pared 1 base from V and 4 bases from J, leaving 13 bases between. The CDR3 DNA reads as TGTGCCAGCAGCCAAGCGGGGGGCCGGGGCACTGAAGCTTTCTTT. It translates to CASSQAGGRGTEAFF.

In nucleotides, the CDR3 is TGCGCCAGCAGCTTCGGGGGTGAAGCTTTCTTT. Protein sequence: CASSFGGEAFF. The chain is built from TRBV5-1 and TRBJ1-1; TRBD1 is a possible D gene (5 bases). CDR1 is SGHRS, CDR2 YFSETQ, per germline. This CDR3 comprises 11 residues. V was pared by 2 bases and J by 7 bases, with 6 bases between.

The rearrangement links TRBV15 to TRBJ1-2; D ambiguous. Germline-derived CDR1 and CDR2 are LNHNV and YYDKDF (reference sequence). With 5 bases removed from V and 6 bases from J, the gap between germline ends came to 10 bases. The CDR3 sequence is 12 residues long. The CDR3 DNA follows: TGTGCCACCAGCGAGAGCCGTAATGGCTACACCTTC. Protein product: CATSESRNGYTF.

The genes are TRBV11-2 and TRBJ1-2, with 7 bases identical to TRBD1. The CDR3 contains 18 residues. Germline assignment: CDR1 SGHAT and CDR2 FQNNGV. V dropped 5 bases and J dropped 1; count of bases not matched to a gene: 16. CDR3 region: CASSERNRGLPNNYGYTF. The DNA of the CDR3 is TGTGCCAGCAGCGAGAGGAACAGGGGCTTGCCTAATAACTATGGCTACACCTTC.

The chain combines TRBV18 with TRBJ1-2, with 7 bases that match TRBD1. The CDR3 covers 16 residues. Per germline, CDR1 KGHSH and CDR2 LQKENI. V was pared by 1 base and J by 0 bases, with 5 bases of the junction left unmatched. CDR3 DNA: TGTGCCAGCTCACCACGGGACAGAATTGCTAACTATGGCTACACCTTC. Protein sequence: CASSPRDRIANYGYTF.

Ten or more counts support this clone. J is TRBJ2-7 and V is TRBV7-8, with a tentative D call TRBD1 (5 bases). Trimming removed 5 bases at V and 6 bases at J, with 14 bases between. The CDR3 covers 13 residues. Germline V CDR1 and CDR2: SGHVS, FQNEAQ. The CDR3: CASSRGALAEQYF. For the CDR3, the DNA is TGTGCCAGCAGCCGTGGGGCCCTGGCCGAGCAGTACTTC.

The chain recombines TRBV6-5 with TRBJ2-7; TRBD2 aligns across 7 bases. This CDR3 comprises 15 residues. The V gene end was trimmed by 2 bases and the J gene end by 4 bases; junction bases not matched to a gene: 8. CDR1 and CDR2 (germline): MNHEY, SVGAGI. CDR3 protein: CASSYGAGVGYEQYF. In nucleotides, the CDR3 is TGTGCCAGCAGTTACGGTGCGGGGGTGGGTTACGAGCAGTACTTC.

DNA for the CDR3: TGTGCCAGTAGTCCAAGCGATATCAACTATGGCTACACCTTC. Its translation: CASSPSDINYGYTF. This sequence joins TRBV19 and TRBJ1-2, with D unresolved. Germline CDR1 and CDR2: LNHDA and SQIVND (reference sequence). CDR3 size: 14 residues. Between the trimmed V and J ends, which lost 5 bases and 2 bases, there was a span of 12 bases.

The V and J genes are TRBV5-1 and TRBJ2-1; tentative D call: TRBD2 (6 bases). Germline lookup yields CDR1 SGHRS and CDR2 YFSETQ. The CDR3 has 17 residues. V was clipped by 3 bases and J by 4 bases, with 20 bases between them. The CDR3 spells CASSWGVGLGPYNEQFF. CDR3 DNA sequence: TGCGCCAGCAGCTGGGGGGTAGGACTGGGCCCATACAATGAGCAGTTCTTC.

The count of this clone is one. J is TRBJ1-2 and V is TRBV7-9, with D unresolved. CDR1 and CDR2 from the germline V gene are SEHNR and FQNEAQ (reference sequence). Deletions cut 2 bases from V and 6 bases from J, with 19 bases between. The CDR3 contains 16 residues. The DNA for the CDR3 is TGTGCCAGCAGCTTAAGTCGTGCAGGCGGGAATGATGGCTACACCTTC. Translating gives CASSLSRAGGNDGYTF.